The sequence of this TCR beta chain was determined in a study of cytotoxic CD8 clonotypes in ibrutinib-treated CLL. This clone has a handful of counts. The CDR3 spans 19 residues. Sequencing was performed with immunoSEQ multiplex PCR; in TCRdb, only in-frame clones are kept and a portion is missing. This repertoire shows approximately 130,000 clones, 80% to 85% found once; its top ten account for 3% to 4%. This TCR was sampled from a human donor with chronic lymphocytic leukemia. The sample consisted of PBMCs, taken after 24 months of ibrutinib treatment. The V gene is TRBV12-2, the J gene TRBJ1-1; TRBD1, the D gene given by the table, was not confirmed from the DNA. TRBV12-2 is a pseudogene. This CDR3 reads CASRLRPPPGQSMNTEAFF. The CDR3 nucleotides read TGTGCAAGTCGCTTAAGGCCACCCCCGGGACAGAGTATGAACACTGAAGCTTTCTTT.